Presented here are 12 T cell receptor beta chains from one specimen sequenced in a study of cytomegalovirus exposure and HLA in healthy donors. The PCR employed 60 Vbeta primers together with 13 Jbeta primers. Generated by immunoSEQ multiplex PCR, the TCRdb table keeps only in-frame clones and is missing some. The sample holds 170,000 or so clones; 80% are singletons and the top ten take 0.6% to 0.7%. What was sequenced was PBMCs. The source is a boy younger than 18 in good health and CMV-seronegative.

The chain combines TRBV5-1 with TRBJ2-7, with D maybe TRBD2 (5 bases). The CDR3 is made up of 15 amino acids. V was shortened by 0 bases and J by 2 bases, with 12 bases between the two germline ends. Germline V gene lookup returns CDR1 SGHRS and CDR2 YFSETQ. Here the CDR3 DNA reads TGCGCCAGCAGCTTGGTGGTGGCGGGTCCCTACGAGCAGTACTTC. Amino acid sequence: CASSLVVAGPYEQYF.

The chain has TRBV7-2 and TRBJ2-7; 9 bases line up with TRBD1. The junction had 6 bases not matched to a gene; V was cut back by 4 bases and J by 5 bases. The CDR3 length is 14 residues. CDR1 is SGHTA and CDR2 is FQGNSA in the germline V gene. The CDR3 bases are TGTGCCAGCAGCTCAACAGGGGGCGAAGACGAGCAGTACTTC. Amino acids: CASSSTGGEDEQYF.

This chain links TRBV7-8 with TRBJ1-4, with 8 bases that match TRBD1. This CDR3 has 15 residues. Germline lookup yields CDR1 SGHVS and CDR2 FQNEAQ. Germline trimming cut 4 bases from V and 6 bases from J; bases unmatched to any gene: 7. The DNA for the CDR3 is TGTGCCAGCAGCTCGATGACAGGGGAGCATGAAAAACTGTTTTTT. Protein: CASSSMTGEHEKLFF.

This clone is termed medium-sized. Other DNA sequences of this sample code for an identical CDR3. The gene calls are TRBV6-4 and TRBJ2-1, with D possibly matching TRBD2 (6 bases). In germline, CDR1 is MRHNA, CDR2 SNTAGT. With 0 bases removed from V and 0 bases from J, the gap between germline ends came to 6 bases. CDR3 length: 15 amino acids. The CDR3 bases are TGTGCCAGCAGTGACTCTAGCGGCTCCTACAATGAGCAGTTCTTC. Translated: CASSDSSGSYNEQFF.

The V and J genes are TRBV19 and TRBJ2-1; 9 bases align to TRBD2. Germline CDR1 LNHDA, CDR2 SQIVND (reference sequence). V dropped 8 bases and J dropped 15; count of bases not matched to a gene: 14. There are 13 residues in the CDR3. As DNA, the CDR3 is TGTGCCAGTGGGCCCTGGGGAGCGGGGGGACGGTTCTTC. Its translation is CASGPWGAGGRFF.

V and J are TRBV5-1 and TRBJ2-7, with a possible D match to TRBD2 (6 bases). CDR3 length equals 14 residues. V lost 0 bases to trimming and J lost 4 bases, with 11 bases between them. CDR1 and CDR2 from the germline V gene are SGHRS and YFSETQ. Here the CDR3 reads CASSLVGGEYEQYF. Written as DNA, the CDR3 is TGCGCCAGCAGCTTGGTTGGAGGGGAATACGAGCAGTACTTC. Supplemented by reference TRBV5-1 and TRBJ2-7, the full variable domain reads KAGVTQTPRYLIKTRGQQVTLSCSPISGHRSVSWYQQTPGQGLQFLFEYFSETQRNKGNFPGRFSGRQFSNSRSEMNVSTLELGDSALYLCASSLVGGEYEQYFGPGTRLTVT.

This chain uses TRBV7-2 with TRBJ1-1; no reliable D call. V was pared by 5 bases and J by 0 bases, with 13 bases between. The CDR3 spans 15 residues. Per germline, CDR1 SGHTA and CDR2 FQGNSA. The CDR3 bases are TGTGCCAGCAGCCCTTTACGAGGCGTGAACACTGAAGCTTTCTTT. This encodes CASSPLRGVNTEAFF. The variable domain in full, completed from reference TRBV7-2 and TRBJ1-1, reads GAGVSQSPSNKVTEKGKDVELRCDPISGHTALYWYRQSLGQGLEFLIYFQGNSAPDKSGLPSDRFSAERTGGSVSTLTIQRTQQEDSAVYLCASSPLRGVNTEAFFGQGTRLTVV.

V is TRBV19 and J is TRBJ1-5, with TRBD1 matching 8 bases. The CDR3 length is 13 residues. V shed 3 bases and J 6 bases; nucleotides not matched to a gene: 1. Germline V gene lookup returns CDR1 LNHDA and CDR2 SQIVND (reference sequence). CDR3: CASSMDRVQPQHF. DNA of the CDR3: TGTGCCAGTAGTATGGACAGGGTTCAGCCCCAGCATTTT. Using reference TRBV19 and TRBJ1-5 for the parts outside the CDR3, the full variable domain is DGGITQSPKYLFRKEGQNVTLSCEQNLNHDAMYWYRQDPGQGLRLIYYSQIVNDFQKGDIAEGYSVSREKKESFPLTVTSAQKNPTAFYLCASSMDRVQPQHFGDGTRLSIL.

The chain is built from TRBV9 and TRBJ1-2, with D tentatively TRBD1 (5 bases). Looked up from germline, CDR1 is SGDLS and CDR2 is YYNGEE. The CDR3 sequence is 15 residues long. Between the trimmed V and J ends, which lost 0 bases and 2 bases, there was a span of 11 bases. The DNA for the CDR3 is TGTGCCAGCAGCGTAGATCGGGGGGGAAACTATGGCTACACCTTC. This translates into CASSVDRGGNYGYTF.

With regard to this clone: The sample contains more than one DNA sequence encoding this CDR3. The genes are TRBV30 and TRBJ1-4; 8 bases map to TRBD1. CDR3 length equals 13 residues. V shed 1 base, J shed 6 bases, and the junction held 1 base outside the gene matches. The germline V gene has CDR1 GTSNPN and CDR2 SVGIG (reference sequence). CDR3 protein: CAWSGRGHEKLFF. The CDR3 bases are TGTGCCTGGAGTGGCAGGGGGCATGAAAAACTGTTTTTT.

The CDR3 protein is CASSLKTGDGYTF. The CDR3 nucleotides read TGCGCCAGCAGCTTGAAAACAGGGGATGGCTACACCTTC. The chain uses TRBV5-1 and TRBJ1-2, with 7 bases matching TRBD1. The CDR3 consists of 13 residues. Germline V CDR1 and CDR2: SGHRS, YFSETQ. V trimming: 1 base; J trimming: 6 bases; junction bases outside the gene matches: 3. The full variable domain, with the rest looked up from reference TRBV5-1 and TRBJ1-2, is KAGVTQTPRYLIKTRGQQVTLSCSPISGHRSVSWYQQTPGQGLQFLFEYFSETQRNKGNFPGRFSGRQFSNSRSEMNVSTLELGDSALYLCASSLKTGDGYTFGSGTRLTVV.

The rearrangement links TRBV5-6 to TRBJ1-1; no firm D call. CDR3 length: 13 amino acids. Trimming removed 5 bases at V and 1 base at J, with 9 bases between. The germline CDR1 and CDR2 sequences are SGHDT and YYEEEE. CDR3 DNA sequence: TGTGCCAGCAGGCAAACATCGAACACTGAAGCTTTCTTT. It yields the protein CASRQTSNTEAFF. The full variable domain, rest sourced from reference TRBV5-6 and TRBJ1-1, is DAGVTQSPTHLIKTRGQQVTLRCSPKSGHDTVSWYQQALGQGPQFIFQYYEEEERQRGNFPDRFSGHQFPNYSSELNVNALLLGDSALYLCASRQTSNTEAFFGQGTRLTVV.